This entry lists 6 T cell receptor beta chains sequenced from one sample in a study of molecular identifiers for immune sequencing clone quantification. Each CDR3 protein gets one entry after TCRdb re-called the PCR reads with MiXCR. This table has just under 650,000 distinct CDR3 sequences, around 20% appearing once. Source material: naive CD8+ T cells from blood, with Jurkat cell RNA spiked in. Noted subset: FACS-sorted CD8+CD4-CCR7+CD45RA+ naive T cells. The source is a human donor in good health. Some libraries in this study had Jurkat cell RNA spiked in.

Of note for this clonotype: At one of its ends the junction is not consistent with the germline gene, which may arise from a read error. The rearrangement uses TRBV27 and TRBJ2-1; D might be TRBD1 (5 bases). The CDR3 has 14 residues. Germline lookup yields CDR1 MNHEY and CDR2 SMNVEV (reference sequence). CDR3 DNA: TGTGCCAGCAGTTTGGCCAGGGCCTACGATGAGCAGTTCTTC. It specifies CASSLARAYDEQFF.

Concerning this clonotype itself: This could be a read error, since a much larger clone is one nucleotide away. The V gene is TRBV4-3, the J gene TRBJ2-7; possibly TRBD2 for D (5 bases). This CDR3 comprises 14 residues. Germline CDR1 reads LGHNA; CDR2 reads YSLEER. Here the CDR3 reads CASGQEVEVYEQYF. The CDR3 bases are TGCGCCAGCGGCCAAGAAGTGGAGGTGTACGAGCAGTACTTC.

This clonotype was observed many times. The rearrangement joins TRBV27 to TRBJ1-5; tentatively, D is TRBD1 (6 bases). Germline CDR1 reads MNHEY; CDR2 reads SMNVEV (reference sequence). This CDR3 is 14 amino acids long. V shed 5 bases and J shed 6 bases, with 14 bases lying between them. CDR3 sequence (DNA): TGTGCCAGCAGTCCTCAGGGGACGGGTCAGCCCCAGCATTTT. Encoded protein: CASSPQGTGQPQHF.

This clonotype was seen repeatedly, ten times or more. In nucleotides, the CDR3 is TGTGCCAGCAGCTTGGACAGGGGGGTAGCTGAAGCTTTCTTT. This translates into CASSLDRGVAEAFF. The chain combines TRBV5-6 with TRBJ1-1; TRBD1 matches at 8 bases. Per germline, CDR1 SGHDT and CDR2 YYEEEE. This CDR3 comprises 14 residues. V shed 0 bases and J 6 bases; nucleotides not matched to a gene: 4.

This clonotype was detected only a few times. V and J are TRBV27 and TRBJ2-1, with TRBD2 as a possible D gene (6 bases). The CDR3 covers 13 residues. Trimming left V 6 bases short and J 6 bases short, with 12 bases between. Germline V gene lookup returns CDR1 MNHEY and CDR2 SMNVEV (reference sequence). CDR3 sequence (DNA): TGTGCCAGCAGCCGACTAGTCTTCAATGAGCAGTTCTTC. This codes for CASSRLVFNEQFF.

This clonotype was seen repeatedly, ten times or more. The chain employs TRBV7-9 and TRBJ2-6; the D gene could be TRBD1 or TRBD2 (5 bases each). Germline CDR1 and CDR2: SEHNR and FQNEAQ (reference sequence). V was trimmed by 6 bases and J by 0 bases, leaving 9 bases between them. The CDR3 consists of 15 residues. CDR3 in DNA: TGTGCCAGCAGTTCAGGGAGCTCTGGGGCCAACGTCCTGACTTTC. It encodes CASSSGSSGANVLTF.